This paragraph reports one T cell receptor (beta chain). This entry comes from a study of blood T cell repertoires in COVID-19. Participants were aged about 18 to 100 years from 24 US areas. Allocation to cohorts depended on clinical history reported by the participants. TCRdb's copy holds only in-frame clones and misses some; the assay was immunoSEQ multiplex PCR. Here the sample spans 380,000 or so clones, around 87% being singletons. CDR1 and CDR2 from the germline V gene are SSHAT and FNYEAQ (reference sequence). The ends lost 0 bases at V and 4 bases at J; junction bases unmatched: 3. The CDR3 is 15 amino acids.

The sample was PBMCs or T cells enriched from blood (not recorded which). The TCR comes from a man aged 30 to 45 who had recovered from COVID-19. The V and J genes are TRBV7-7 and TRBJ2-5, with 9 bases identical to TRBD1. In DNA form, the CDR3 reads TGTGCCAGCAGCTTAGCGACAGGGGGAGGAGAGACCCAGTACTTC. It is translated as CASSLATGGGETQYF.